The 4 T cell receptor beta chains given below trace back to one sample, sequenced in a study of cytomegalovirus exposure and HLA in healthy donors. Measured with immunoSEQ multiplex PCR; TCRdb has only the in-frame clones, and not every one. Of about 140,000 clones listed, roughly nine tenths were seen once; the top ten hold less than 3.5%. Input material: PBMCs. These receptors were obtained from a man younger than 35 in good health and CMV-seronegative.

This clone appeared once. The CDR3 is CASSFTGQGGEQYF. The CDR3 region has the DNA TGTGCCAGCAGCTTCACGGGACAGGGAGGCGAGCAGTACTTC. The chain is built from TRBV7-9 and TRBJ2-7; 9 nucleotides match TRBD1. This CDR3 region has 14 residues. Trimming removed 3 bases from V and 6 bases from J; junction bases left unmatched: 6. Germline V gene lookup returns CDR1 SEHNR and CDR2 FQNEAQ (reference sequence).

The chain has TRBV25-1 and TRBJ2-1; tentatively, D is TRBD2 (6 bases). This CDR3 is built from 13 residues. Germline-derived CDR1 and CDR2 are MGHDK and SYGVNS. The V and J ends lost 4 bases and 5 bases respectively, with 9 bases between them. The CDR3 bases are TGTGCCAGCAGTGTCGGGAGCCACAATGAGCAGTTCTTC. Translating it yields CASSVGSHNEQFF.

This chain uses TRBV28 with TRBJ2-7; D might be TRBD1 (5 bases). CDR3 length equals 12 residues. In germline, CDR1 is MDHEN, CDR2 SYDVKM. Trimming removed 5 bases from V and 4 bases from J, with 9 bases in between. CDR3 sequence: CASSGPGYEQYF. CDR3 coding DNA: TGTGCCAGCAGTGGGCCAGGGTACGAGCAGTACTTC.

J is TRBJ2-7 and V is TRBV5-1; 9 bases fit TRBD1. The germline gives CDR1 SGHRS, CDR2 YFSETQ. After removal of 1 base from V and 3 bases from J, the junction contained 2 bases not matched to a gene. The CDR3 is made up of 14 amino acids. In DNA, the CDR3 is TGCGCCAGCAGCTTGAAGGGACAGGGCTACGAGCAGTACTTC. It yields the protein CASSLKGQGYEQYF.